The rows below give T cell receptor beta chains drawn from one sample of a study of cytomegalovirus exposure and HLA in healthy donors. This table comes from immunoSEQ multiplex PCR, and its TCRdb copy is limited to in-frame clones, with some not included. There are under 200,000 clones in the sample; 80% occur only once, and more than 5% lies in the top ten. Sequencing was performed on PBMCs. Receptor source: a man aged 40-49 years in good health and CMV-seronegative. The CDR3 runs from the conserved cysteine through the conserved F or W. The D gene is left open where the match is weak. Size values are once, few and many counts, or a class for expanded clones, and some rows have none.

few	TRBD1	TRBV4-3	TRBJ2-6	TGCGCCAGCAGCCGGACAGGGGGTGGTGGGGCCAACGTCCTGACTTTC	CASSRTGGGGANVLTF
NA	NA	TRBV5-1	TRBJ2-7	TGCGCCAGCAGCTTGGCACAGATCACATACGAGCAGTACTTC	CASSLAQITYEQYF
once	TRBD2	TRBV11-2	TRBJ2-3	TGTGCCAGCAGGCGGAGCGGGGGGAGCACAGATACGCAGTATTTT	CASRRSGGSTDTQYF
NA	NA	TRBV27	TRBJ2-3	TGTGCCAGCAGTGTAAGGGGCGTTAAAGAATATTTT	CASSVRGVKEYF
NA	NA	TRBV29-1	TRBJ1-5	TGCAGCGTTGAAGATCGGGAGGGAGGTAGGAATCAGCCCCAGCATTTT	CSVEDREGGRNQPQHF
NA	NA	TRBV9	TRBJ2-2	TGTGCCAGCAGCGGCCTTGAGGGCTTAGCCGGGGAGCTGTTTTTT	CASSGLEGLAGELFF
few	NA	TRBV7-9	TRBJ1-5	TGTGCCAGCAGTGCAGCGGGGGGGGCAGGCCAGCCCCAGCATTTT	CASSAAGGAGQPQHF
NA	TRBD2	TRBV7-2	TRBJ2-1	TGTGCCAGCCGGGCGGGGGGGCCCGTCAATGAGCAGTTCTTC	CASRAGGPVNEQFF
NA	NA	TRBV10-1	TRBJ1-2	TGCGCCAGCAGCCCCGGGTCACAATATGGCTACACCTTC	CASSPGSQYGYTF
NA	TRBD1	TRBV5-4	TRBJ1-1	TGTGCCAGCAGCTTACGGACAGGGGGCAATGCTGAAGCTTTCTTT	CASSLRTGGNAEAFF
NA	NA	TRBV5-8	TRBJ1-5	TGTGCCAGCAGCTTACTACAGGGCACGCGGAGCAATCAGCCCCAGCATTTT	CASSLLQGTRSNQPQHF
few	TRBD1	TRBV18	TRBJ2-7	TGTGCCAGCTCACCACCCCAACAGGGGTCCTACGAGCAGTACTTC	CASSPPQQGSYEQYF
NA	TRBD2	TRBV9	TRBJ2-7	TGTGCCAGCAGCGTGGGGGTGGGGGGGAGCTCCTACGAGCAGTACTTC	CASSVGVGGSSYEQYF
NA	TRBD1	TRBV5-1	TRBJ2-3	TGCGCCAGCAGCTTTGGGGACAGAAGCACAGATACGCAGTATTTT	CASSFGDRSTDTQYF
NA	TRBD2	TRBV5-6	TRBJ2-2	TGTGCCAGCAGCTTGGCCGGACTAGCGAAGAACACCGGGGAGCTGTTTTTT	CASSLAGLAKNTGELFF
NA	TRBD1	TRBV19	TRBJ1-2	TGTGCCAGTAGTATAGATGGGACAGGGCAAATCTATGGCTACACCTTC	CASSIDGTGQIYGYTF
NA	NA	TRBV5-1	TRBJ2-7	TGCGCCAGCAGCCCCCGGGACTTAAACTACGAGCAGTACTTC	CASSPRDLNYEQYF
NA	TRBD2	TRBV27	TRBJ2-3	TGTGCCAGCAACCCTAAAGCGGGACTAGCTAGCACAGATACGCAGTATTTT	CASNPKAGLASTDTQYF
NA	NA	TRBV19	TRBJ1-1	TGTGCCAGTAGTATAGTTCCGGAGGCGAACACTGAAGCTTTCTTT	CASSIVPEANTEAFF
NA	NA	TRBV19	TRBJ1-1	TGTGCCAGTAGTATAGATGGAGAAATCCCAGGGGAGGGGACTGAAGCTTTCTTT	CASSIDGEIPGEGTEAFF